This T cell receptor beta chain derives from a study of shared clonotypes between healthy human individuals. Study-wide results and caveats: For sorted subsets, rarefaction showed incomplete sequencing despite large depth. Naive subsets generally had larger estimated richness than memory subsets.

This clone was seen more than once but under ten times. The antigen remains unidentified. Every subset's genomic DNA went evenly onto several immunoSEQ plates. The table came from immunoSEQ multiplex PCR; TCRdb's copy has only in-frame clones and leaves some out. The data show 1 million to 1.3 million clones, 75% to 80% seen once. Trimming took 9 bases from V and 2 from J; bases not matched to a gene: 6. The germline CDR1 and CDR2 sequences are SNHLY and FYNNEI. The CDR3 sequence is 13 residues long. This chain links TRBV2 with TRBJ2-7; 8 positions agree with TRBD2. The sample was memory CD4+ T cells from PBMCs. Subset specified: CD45RA-negative fraction. This clonotype was obtained from a young man in good health. Some clones in this sample may be carry-over from other donors' samples. This chain's CDR3 is CARPSGLAYEQYF. The CDR3 DNA is TGTGCCAGACCTAGCGGGTTGGCCTACGAGCAGTACTTC. Complete variable domain (other parts from reference TRBV2 and TRBJ2-7): EPEVTQTPSHQVTQMGQEVILRCVPISNHLYFYWYRQILGQKVEFLVSFYNNEISEKSEIFDDQFSVERPDGSNFTLKIRSTKLEDSAMYFCARPSGLAYEQYFGPGTRLTVT.